This entry concerns a single T cell receptor beta chain. With V trimmed by 6 bases and J by 5 bases, 10 bases remained unmatched. This CDR3 contains 14 residues. From germline, CDR1 is DFQATT and CDR2 SNEGSKA (reference sequence). This specimen belongs to a study of blood T cells in healthy people across ages. For the study at large: With template switching, about one barcoded beta molecule was captured per two T cells.

Per sample, at least 5 micrograms of total RNA were extracted. Using a J-beta primer mix together with a sample-barcoded 5' primer, a second PCR was run for roughly 6 to 12 cycles. TCRdb called the 5' RACE reads again in MiXCR, with one record for every CDR3 protein. Here the sample spans about 1,000,000 distinct CDR3 sequences, around 43% being singletons. The specimen was blood. The source of this sequence is a woman in her fifties or sixties in good health. J is TRBJ2-5 and V is TRBV20-1, with 9 bases lining up with TRBD2. Written as DNA, the CDR3 is TGCAGTGCCGCCGGGACTAGCTTTTTCGAGACCCAGTACTTC. Translated, it gives CSAAGTSFFETQYF.